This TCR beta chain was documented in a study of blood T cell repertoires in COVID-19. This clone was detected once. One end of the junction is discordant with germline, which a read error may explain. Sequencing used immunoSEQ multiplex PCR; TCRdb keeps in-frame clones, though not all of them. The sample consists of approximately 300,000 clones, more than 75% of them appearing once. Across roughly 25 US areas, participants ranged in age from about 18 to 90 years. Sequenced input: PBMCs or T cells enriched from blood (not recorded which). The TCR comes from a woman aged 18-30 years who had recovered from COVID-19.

The CDR3 region is CASSQESGGGYYEQYF. CDR3 nucleotides: TGCGCCAGCAGTCAAGAATCCGGCGGAGGATACTACGAGCAGTACTTC. The chain recombines TRBV4-1 with TRBJ2-7; tentative D call: TRBD2 (5 bases). The CDR3 extends over 16 amino acids. CDR1 is MGHRA and CDR2 is YSYEKL in the germline V gene.